Detailed here is one T cell receptor (beta chain). As yet, its antigen is unknown. The CDR3 totals 16 residues. Germline-derived CDR1 and CDR2 are KGHSH and LQKENI. V shed 4 bases, J shed 1 base, and the junction held 9 bases outside the gene matches. This sample is drawn from a study of graft-versus-host responses after intestinal transplantation. TCRdb keeps only in-frame clones here, not all; method: immunoSEQ multiplex PCR. The table records 80,000 to 100,000 clones, 90% to 95% of them present only once. This material consisted of unstimulated CD4+ T cells sorted from spleen or lymph node cells, taken before transplant. This clonotype originated in a human donor who was the organ donor for an intestinal transplant. The rearrangement links TRBV18 to TRBJ2-5; 7 positions match TRBD1. The CDR3 loop is CASSRRGTDLQETQYF. As DNA, the CDR3 is TGTGCCAGCTCACGACGAGGGACAGATCTCCAAGAGACCCAGTACTTC.